This passage covers 23 T cell receptor beta chains from one sample sequenced in a study of spatial heterogeneity in lung cancer. Noted time point: sample taken at primary tumor resection. These receptors' antigens are unknown. One entry per CDR3 protein results from TCRdb running MiXCR on the 5' RACE reads. The data hold around 100,000 distinct CDR3 sequences, with under 4.5% observed a single time. Study findings and constraints: Expanded alpha and beta TCR counts within tumors tracked tumor mutation counts.

This specimen was lung tumor tissue, taken at surgery. Receptor source: a male donor with early-stage non-small cell lung cancer.

This clonotype was observed at least ten times. The chain couples TRBV4-1 to TRBJ1-4; D ambiguous. Germline-derived CDR1 and CDR2 are MGHRA and YSYEKL. The CDR3 contains 14 residues. The V and J ends lost 0 bases and 7 bases respectively, with 9 bases between them. The CDR3 loop reads CASSQDKDIEKLFF. DNA of the CDR3: TGCGCCAGCAGCCAAGATAAAGACATTGAAAAACTGTTTTTT.

A few counts support this clonotype. The chain carries TRBV4-1 and TRBJ2-1; TRBD1 matches at 10 bases. The CDR3 totals 16 residues. Losses at the gene ends were 4 bases for V and 7 bases for J; bases not matched to a gene: 10. Germline CDR1 is MGHRA and CDR2 is YSYEKL. The CDR3 here is CASSRGARTGGNEQFF. For the CDR3, the DNA is TGCGCCAGCAGCCGAGGAGCTAGGACAGGGGGTAATGAGCAGTTCTTC.

In regard to this clonotype: This may be a read error, as it is one base from a much larger clone. V and J are TRBV4-1 and TRBJ2-6; 7 bases are a match to TRBD1. The CDR3 loop spans 18 amino acids. Trimming took 1 base from V and 5 from J; bases not matched to a gene: 11. Germline V gene lookup returns CDR1 MGHRA and CDR2 YSYEKL. As DNA, the CDR3 is TGCGCCAGCAGCCAAGCGAATCTGTGGGGACAGTGGGCCAACGTCCTGACTTTC. Translated: CASSQANLWGQWANVLTF.

This clonotype has ten or more counts. CDR3 in amino acids: CASSSGQGITGELFF. CDR3 DNA sequence: TGTGCCAGCAGCTCGGGACAGGGGATCACCGGGGAGCTGTTTTTT. This chain connects TRBV7-6 to TRBJ2-2; 10 bases fit TRBD1. Germline values: CDR1 SGHVS, CDR2 FNYEAQ. This CDR3 is built from 15 residues. The junction had 3 bases not matched to a gene; V was cut back by 4 bases and J by 4 bases.

This clonotype was detected ten times or more. The chain is built from TRBV14 and TRBJ2-1; 8 bases line up with TRBD1. The CDR3 runs to 15 residues. The J segment lost 3 bases and the V segment lost 7 bases, leaving 8 bases of the junction unmatched. Per the germline V gene, CDR1 is SGHDN and CDR2 is FVKESK. The CDR3 DNA reads as TGTGCCAGCACCCCCGGCGGACAGGGCTACAATGAGCAGTTCTTC. Its translation is CASTPGGQGYNEQFF.

This clonotype was detected many times. The chain combines TRBV21-1 with TRBJ1-1. TRBV21-1 corresponds to a pseudogene. This CDR3 has 12 residues. The chain's CDR3 is CASSKGMLEAFF. The CDR3 region has the DNA TGTGCCAGCAGCAAAGGGATGCTTGAAGCTTTCTTT.

This clonotype was seen only a few times. V and J are TRBV5-4 and TRBJ2-1; D is uncertain. The CDR3 is made up of 12 amino acids. Germline CDR1 reads SGHNT; CDR2 reads YYREEE (reference sequence). V was shortened by 5 bases and J by 7 bases, with 10 bases between the two germline ends. The chain's CDR3 is CASRSSNNEQFF. In DNA, the CDR3 is TGTGCCAGCAGGTCCAGTAATAATGAGCAGTTCTTC.

This clonotype was counted many times. The genes are TRBV5-1 and TRBJ1-1; possibly TRBD1 for D (5 bases). Trimming pared 6 bases from V and 4 bases from J, leaving 16 bases between. Germline CDR1 SGHRS, CDR2 YFSETQ. This CDR3 has 14 amino acids. CDR3 sequence reads: CASNWTGGITEAFF. CDR3 sequence (DNA): TGCGCCAGCAACTGGACTGGGGGGATCACTGAAGCTTTCTTT. Supplemented by reference TRBV5-1 and TRBJ1-1, the full variable domain reads KAGVTQTPRYLIKTRGQQVTLSCSPISGHRSVSWYQQTPGQGLQFLFEYFSETQRNKGNFPGRFSGRQFSNSRSEMNVSTLELGDSALYLCASNWTGGITEAFFGQGTRLTVV.

CDR3 nucleotides: TGTGCCATCAGGATGGGACAGGGGGCCACAGATACGCAGTATTTT. It translates to CAIRMGQGATDTQYF. This rearrangement joins TRBV10-3 to TRBJ2-3; 12 nucleotides align to TRBD1. J gave up 2 bases and V 6 bases, and 3 bases lay outside the gene matches. The CDR3 contains 15 residues. CDR1 ENHRY and CDR2 SYGVKD come from the germline V gene.

This clonotype was observed at least ten times. The chain is built from TRBV11-3 and TRBJ2-1, with 7 bases lining up with TRBD2. CDR1 is SGHNT and CDR2 is YENEEA in the germline V gene. The CDR3 totals 14 residues. After removal of 5 bases from V and 7 bases from J, the junction contained 8 bases not matched to a gene. The CDR3 is CASSPRFGGNEQFF. The CDR3 DNA reads TGTGCCAGCAGCCCCCGGTTCGGGGGGAATGAGCAGTTCTTC.

This clonotype was observed many times. The rearrangement uses TRBV2 and TRBJ2-7; D not resolved. Germline V gives CDR1 SNHLY, CDR2 FYNNEI. This CDR3 has 14 residues. Trimming took 2 bases from V and 4 from J, leaving 12 bases between them. CDR3 nucleotides: TGTGCCAGCAGTGAATGGGTTGGTGGGTACGAGCAGTACTTC. This gives the protein CASSEWVGGYEQYF.

This clonotype came up many times. The J gene is TRBJ2-3, the V gene TRBV29-1; D not certain. The V gene lost 4 bases and the J gene lost 6 bases, with 11 bases spanning the gap. The V gene's germline CDR1 is SQVTM and CDR2 ANQGSEA. The CDR3 consists of 12 residues. CDR3 protein: CSVAEGSDTQYF. For the CDR3, the DNA is TGCAGCGTTGCTGAAGGGTCCGATACGCAGTATTTT.

This clonotype was seen many times. The chain uses TRBV25-1 and TRBJ2-5, with TRBD2 matching over 8 bases. This CDR3 comprises 14 residues. CDR1 and CDR2 from the germline V gene are MGHDK and SYGVNS. Unmatched junction bases numbered 5, after V lost 3 bases and J lost 5 bases. CDR3 sequence: CASSEDTGGETQYF. CDR3 DNA sequence: TGTGCCAGCAGTGAGGATACGGGGGGGGAGACCCAGTACTTC.

This clonotype was seen at least ten times. V is TRBV7-2 and J is TRBJ2-1; 7 bases line up with TRBD2. Germline V CDR1 and CDR2: SGHTA, FQGNSA. CDR3 length: 16 amino acids. J was trimmed by 0 bases and V by 2 bases; bases with no gene match: 4. The CDR3, as DNA: TGTGCCAGCAGCTTAACCCCTAGCGGCTCCTACAATGAGCAGTTCTTC. Translation: CASSLTPSGSYNEQFF.

This clonotype was detected many times. The V gene is TRBV28, the J gene TRBJ2-7, with D possibly matching TRBD2 (5 bases). The V end lost 3 bases, the J end lost 7 bases, and 13 bases lay between the germline ends. CDR3 length: 13 amino acids. From germline, CDR1 is MDHEN and CDR2 SYDVKM. For the CDR3, the DNA is TGTGCCAGCAGTTTGAGCGGCTTACGGGAGCAGTACTTC. Its protein is CASSLSGLREQYF. The full variable domain, in which reference TRBV28 and TRBJ2-7 provide the parts outside the CDR3, is DVKVTQSSRYLVKRTGEKVFLECVQDMDHENMFWYRQDPGLGLRLIYFSYDVKMKEKGDIPEGYSVSREKKERFSLILESASTNQTSMYLCASSLSGLREQYFGPGTRLTVT.

This clonotype was seen many times. The CDR3 is CASSFGSGDPQETQYF. Written as DNA, the CDR3 is TGTGCCAGCAGCTTCGGCAGCGGGGATCCCCAAGAGACCCAGTACTTC. The chain combines TRBV7-9 with TRBJ2-5; 7 positions match TRBD2. Unmatched junction bases numbered 8, after V lost 3 bases and J lost 1 base. Per the germline V gene, CDR1 is SEHNR and CDR2 is FQNEAQ (reference sequence). The CDR3 spans 16 residues.

This clonotype was found many times. This rearrangement joins TRBV28 to TRBJ2-3; no clear D. V was shortened by 2 bases and J by 3 bases, with 6 bases between the two germline ends. The germline V gene has CDR1 MDHEN and CDR2 SYDVKM. The CDR3 has 13 residues. In DNA, the CDR3 is TGTGCCAGCAGTTTAATCACGACAGATACGCAGTATTTT. Encoded protein: CASSLITTDTQYF.

The chain uses TRBV6-5 and TRBJ2-7; tentative D call: TRBD2 (6 bases). The CDR3 consists of 14 residues. From germline, CDR1 is MNHEY and CDR2 SVGAGI. V was clipped by 6 bases and J by 4 bases, with 16 bases between them. The CDR3 protein is CASRRGMTEYEQYF. For the CDR3, the DNA is TGTGCCAGCAGGCGGGGAATGACAGAATACGAGCAGTACTTC.

This clonotype has a handful of counts. The CDR3 loop reads CASSYHQTNYGYTF. The CDR3 DNA sequence: TGTGCCAGCAGTTACCACCAGACTAACTATGGCTACACCTTC. The chain couples TRBV6-5 to TRBJ1-2, with D hard to call. Germline V gives CDR1 MNHEY, CDR2 SVGAGI. This CDR3 comprises 14 residues. Trimming stripped 2 bases from V and 0 bases from J, with 7 bases between.

This clonotype was seen many times. The chain recombines TRBV6-2 or TRBV6-3 with TRBJ2-7; 9 positions agree with TRBD1. V was pared by 7 bases and J by 7 bases, with 14 bases of the junction left unmatched. The CDR3 has 15 residues. CDR1 and CDR2 from the germline V gene are MNHEY and SVGEGT. CDR3 DNA sequence: TGTGCCAGCAACCGCCGGGACAGGGTATTACGTGAGCAGTACTTC. This translates into CASNRRDRVLREQYF.

The sample holds many counts of this clonotype. The V call is TRBV7-9, the J call TRBJ2-5; no firm D call. This CDR3 contains 15 residues. With 2 bases removed from V and 0 bases from J, the gap between germline ends came to 10 bases. Germline CDR1 and CDR2: SEHNR and FQNEAQ (reference sequence). CDR3 region: CASSLSRLYQETQYF. DNA of the CDR3: TGTGCCAGCAGCTTAAGTCGCCTGTACCAAGAGACCCAGTACTTC.

The chain employs TRBV4-2 and TRBJ2-7; TRBD2 agrees at 8 bases. Trimming cost V 4 bases and J 4 bases; bases outside gene matches: 6. The CDR3 sequence is 14 residues long. CDR1 LGHNA and CDR2 YNFKEQ come from the germline V gene. This CDR3 is CASSLAGNLYEQYF. CDR3 DNA sequence: TGTGCCAGCAGCCTAGCGGGGAATCTATACGAGCAGTACTTC.

This clonotype came up many times. The rearrangement uses TRBV7-6 and TRBJ2-3; TRBD1 is a possible D gene (5 bases). The CDR3 sequence is 13 residues long. The germline V and J ends were trimmed by 5 bases and 4 bases, with 10 bases remaining between them. CDR1 and CDR2 (germline): SGHVS, FNYEAQ. The CDR3 DNA sequence: TGTGCCAGCAGCCCAGGGTTGTCAGATACGCAGTATTTT. Encoded protein: CASSPGLSDTQYF. The variable domain in full, with the rest retrieved from reference TRBV7-6 and TRBJ2-3, is GAGVSQSPRYKVTKRGQDVALRCDPISGHVSLYWYRQALGQGPEFLTYFNYEAQQDKSGLPNDRFSAERPEGSISTLTIQRTEQRDSAMYRCASSPGLSDTQYFGPGTRLTVL.